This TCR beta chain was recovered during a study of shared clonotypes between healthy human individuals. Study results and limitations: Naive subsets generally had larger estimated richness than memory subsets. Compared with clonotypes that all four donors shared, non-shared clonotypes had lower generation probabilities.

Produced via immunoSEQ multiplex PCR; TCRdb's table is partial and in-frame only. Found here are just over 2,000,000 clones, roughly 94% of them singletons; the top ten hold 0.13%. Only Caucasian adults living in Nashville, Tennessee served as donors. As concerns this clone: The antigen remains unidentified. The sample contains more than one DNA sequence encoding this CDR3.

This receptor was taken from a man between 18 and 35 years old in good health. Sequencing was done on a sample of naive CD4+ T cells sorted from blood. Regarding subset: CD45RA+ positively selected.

The CDR3 DNA follows: TGTGCCAGTAGTATAGATCAGGGCAATCAGCCCCAGCATTTT. This sequence encodes CASSIDQGNQPQHF. J is TRBJ1-5 and V is TRBV19; unclear D gene. V was trimmed by 0 bases and J by 2 bases, leaving 5 bases between them. Germline loops: CDR1 LNHDA, CDR2 SQIVND (reference sequence). This CDR3 has 14 residues.